This TCR beta chain was recorded in a study of cytomegalovirus exposure and HLA in healthy donors. This CDR3 has 15 amino acids. Trimming left V 5 bases short and J 0 bases short, with 12 bases between. In germline, CDR1 is SGHVS, CDR2 FQNEAQ. Use of 60 Vbeta and 13 Jbeta primers characterized the PCR. Clones were read by immunoSEQ multiplex PCR, and TCRdb kept only the in-frame ones, dropping some. The sample carries 170,000 or so clones, 84% recorded once. The gene calls are TRBV7-8 and TRBJ2-3, with D hard to call. The sample consisted of PBMCs. The sequence was obtained from a young man in good health and CMV-seronegative. CDR3 residues: CASSPQMPSTDTQYF. CDR3 nucleotides: TGTGCCAGCAGCCCGCAGATGCCTAGCACAGATACGCAGTATTTT. Full variable domain (missing parts from reference TRBV7-8 and TRBJ2-3): GAGVSQSPRYKVAKRGQDVALRCDPISGHVSLFWYQQALGQGPEFLTYFQNEAQLDKSGLPSDRFFAERPEGSVSTLKIQRTQQEDSAVYLCASSPQMPSTDTQYFGPGTRLTVL.